This is a list of T cell receptor beta chains from one sample in a study of blood T cell repertoires in COVID-19. The data were produced by immunoSEQ multiplex PCR, yet TCRdb's version contains in-frame clones alone and is incomplete. The sample carries 87,000 or so clones, around 84% recorded once. Sequencing input: peripheral blood. Source of these receptors: a man aged 40-50 years with acute or convalescent COVID-19. The CDR3 runs from the conserved cysteine through the conserved F or W. Clone size appears in some rows only: once, few, many, or a class for an expanded clone.

cdr3_aa clone_size j_call v_call
CASNTGGYQPQHF - TRBJ1-5 TRBV19
CASSQDAAGGYNEQFF - TRBJ2-1 TRBV4-3
CASRVAGGGQEQYF - TRBJ2-7 TRBV6-5
CASSKPGQGHNEQFF - TRBJ2-1 TRBV6-6
CAWSVHPGDEQYF - TRBJ2-7 TRBV30
CASRRLAASTDTQYF - TRBJ2-3 TRBV21-1
CATSRDLAGGTGELFF - TRBJ2-2 TRBV15
CASRRANYGYTF once TRBJ1-2 TRBV12-3/TRBV12-4
CAIGRGQGLYNEQFF - TRBJ2-1 TRBV10-3
CASSLDSNQPQHF few TRBJ1-5 TRBV5-4
CASSIVRTGSTDTQYF - TRBJ2-3 TRBV19
CASSSTDTQYF - TRBJ2-3 TRBV6-2/TRBV6-3
CASSQAPEGFDEQFF - TRBJ2-1 TRBV3-1/TRBV3-2
CAWSGPAYEQYF - TRBJ2-7 TRBV30
CAWSRGLLNEQYF - TRBJ2-7 TRBV30
CASSGSGRNSYEQYF - TRBJ2-7 TRBV3-1/TRBV3-2
CASSASLAGVGYNEQFF - TRBJ2-1 TRBV9
CSASGGRNTEAFF few TRBJ1-1 TRBV20-1
CASSIIGQGYNEQFF - TRBJ2-1 TRBV19
CASMGGGLSFNEQFF once TRBJ2-1 TRBV11-2
CSVAFRGRMNTEAFF - TRBJ1-1 TRBV29-1
CAWGGADRELFF - TRBJ1-4 TRBV30
CASSPTGRTSYEQYF - TRBJ2-7 TRBV3-1/TRBV3-2
CAWSKKLAGGPGELFF - TRBJ2-2 TRBV30
CASSSGGLDTGELFF - TRBJ2-2 TRBV27
CASSARQHFSGNTIYF - TRBJ1-3 TRBV7-2
CASSYSDRQQAEKLFF - TRBJ1-4 TRBV6-2/TRBV6-3
CAWSHPRNEKLFF - TRBJ1-4 TRBV30